The sequence of this T cell receptor (beta chain) was determined in a study of human T cells and chemical hapten exposure. Study information: Diphenylcyclopropenone was applied weekly to patients' scalps across the roughly 25-week study. Readings were taken at 6 days from patch tests that had applied 0.01% DPC to the upper back.

The time point denotes: patch test 3, about 24 weeks after DPC sensitization. Noted treatment: therapeutic diphenylcyclopropenone sensitization with weekly scalp DPC. The library attached unique molecular identifiers to individual cDNA molecules. TCRdb re-called the RACE reads with MiXCR, one entry per CDR3 protein. Among tens of thousands of distinct CDR3 sequences listed, 13% were seen once. This clonotype was counted only a few times. The sequence came from a woman aged 45-60 years with alopecia areata. Some clones in this sample may be carry-over from other donors' samples. The sequencing here drew on whole blood, taken in connection with sensitization to the hapten diphenylcyclopropenone (DPC).

The CDR3 bases are TGTGCCAGCAGCCACGGACTAGCGGATAATACGAACACCGGGGAGCTGTTTTTT. Translation: CASSHGLADNTNTGELFF. V is TRBV4-2 and J is TRBJ2-2; TRBD2 matches at 10 bases. The germline CDR1 and CDR2 sequences are LGHNA and YNFKEQ. V shed 3 bases, J shed 0 bases, and the junction held 7 bases outside the gene matches. This CDR3 contains 18 residues.